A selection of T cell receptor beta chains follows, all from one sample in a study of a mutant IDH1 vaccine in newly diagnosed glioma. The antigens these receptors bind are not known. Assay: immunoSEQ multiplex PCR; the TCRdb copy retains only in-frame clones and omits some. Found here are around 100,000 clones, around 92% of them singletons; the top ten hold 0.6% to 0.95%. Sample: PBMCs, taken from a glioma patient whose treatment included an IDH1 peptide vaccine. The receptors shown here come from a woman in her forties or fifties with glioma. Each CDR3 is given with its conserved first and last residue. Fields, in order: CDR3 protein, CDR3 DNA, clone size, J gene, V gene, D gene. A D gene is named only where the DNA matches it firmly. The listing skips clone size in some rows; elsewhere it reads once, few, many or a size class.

cdr3_aa: CATQPRTGNYEQYF
cdr3_nt: TGTGCCACTCAGCCCAGGACAGGGAACTACGAGCAGTACTTC
clone_size: -
j_call: TRBJ2-7
v_call: TRBV19
d_call: TRBD1

cdr3_aa: CASSSPGQGNTEAFF
cdr3_nt: TGTGCCAGCAGCTCCCCGGGACAGGGGAACACTGAAGCTTTCTTT
clone_size: -
j_call: TRBJ1-1
v_call: TRBV6-6
d_call: TRBD1

cdr3_aa: CASSLLGPHREQFF
cdr3_nt: TGTGCCAGCAGCTTGCTAGGACCGCATAGGGAGCAGTTCTTC
clone_size: -
j_call: TRBJ2-1
v_call: TRBV5-6
d_call: -

cdr3_aa: CASSLAGDTEAFF
cdr3_nt: TGTGCCAGCAGCTTAGCAGGGGACACTGAAGCTTTCTTT
clone_size: -
j_call: TRBJ1-1
v_call: TRBV7-3
d_call: -

cdr3_aa: CASSSRVGGLSYEQYF
cdr3_nt: TGTGCCAGCAGCTCCCGTGTCGGGGGCCTTTCCTACGAGCAGTACTTC
clone_size: -
j_call: TRBJ2-7
v_call: TRBV7-2
d_call: -

cdr3_aa: CASSRNTGDEQYF
cdr3_nt: TGTGCCAGCAGCCGCAATACAGGGGACGAGCAGTACTTC
clone_size: -
j_call: TRBJ2-7
v_call: TRBV6-5
d_call: TRBD1

cdr3_aa: CASITATEANYGYTF
cdr3_nt: TGTGCCAGCATCACAGCGACGGAAGCTAACTATGGCTACACCTTC
clone_size: -
j_call: TRBJ1-2
v_call: TRBV28
d_call: -

cdr3_aa: CSAGRAGYEQYF
cdr3_nt: TGCAGCGCCGGGAGGGCCGGGTACGAGCAGTACTTC
clone_size: -
j_call: TRBJ2-7
v_call: TRBV29-1
d_call: TRBD2

cdr3_aa: CASSLRQDFGEQFF
cdr3_nt: TGTGCCAGCAGTTTGCGACAAGACTTTGGTGAGCAGTTCTTC
clone_size: -
j_call: TRBJ2-1
v_call: TRBV27
d_call: -

cdr3_aa: CASSVAALSSYEQYF
cdr3_nt: TGTGCCAGCAGCGTAGCGGCACTATCCTCCTACGAGCAGTACTTC
clone_size: -
j_call: TRBJ2-7
v_call: TRBV9
d_call: -

cdr3_aa: CASSSTGGLAETQYF
cdr3_nt: TGTGCCAGCAGTTCAACGGGAGGCTTGGCGGAGACCCAGTACTTC
clone_size: -
j_call: TRBJ2-5
v_call: TRBV6-5
d_call: TRBD2

cdr3_aa: CASTRVGQSSYNSPLHF
cdr3_nt: TGTGCCAGCACTCGCGTCGGTCAGAGCTCCTATAATTCACCCCTCCACTTT
clone_size: -
j_call: TRBJ1-6
v_call: TRBV27
d_call: -

cdr3_aa: CASSFPVVGIKNEQYF
cdr3_nt: TGCGCCAGCAGCTTCCCCGTCGTAGGAATCAAAAACGAGCAGTACTTC
clone_size: -
j_call: TRBJ2-7
v_call: TRBV5-1
d_call: -

cdr3_aa: CASSLGGNPHEQYF
cdr3_nt: TGTGCCAGCAGCTTAGGAGGGAACCCCCACGAGCAGTACTTC
clone_size: -
j_call: TRBJ2-7
v_call: TRBV13
d_call: -

cdr3_aa: CASSLPPGRSTDTQYF
cdr3_nt: TGCGCCAGCAGCCTACCTCCCGGACGGAGCACAGATACGCAGTATTTT
clone_size: -
j_call: TRBJ2-3
v_call: TRBV5-1
d_call: -

cdr3_aa: CAWRQGRYEQYF
cdr3_nt: TGTGCCTGGAGACAGGGGCGGTACGAGCAGTACTTC
clone_size: -
j_call: TRBJ2-7
v_call: TRBV30
d_call: TRBD1

cdr3_aa: CASSAETGFTDTQYF
cdr3_nt: TGTGCCAGCAGCGCCGAAACAGGATTCACAGATACGCAGTATTTT
clone_size: -
j_call: TRBJ2-3
v_call: TRBV9
d_call: -

cdr3_aa: CASSGGTALNEKLFF
cdr3_nt: TGCGCCAGCAGTGGGGGAACAGCCCTTAATGAAAAACTGTTTTTT
clone_size: once
j_call: TRBJ1-4
v_call: TRBV10-2
d_call: -

cdr3_aa: CASSGPSAGGDAYNEQFF
cdr3_nt: TGTGCCAGCAGCGGACCTTCAGCGGGAGGGGACGCATACAATGAGCAGTTCTTC
clone_size: -
j_call: TRBJ2-1
v_call: TRBV9
d_call: TRBD2

cdr3_aa: CASSLEVGNTGELFF
cdr3_nt: TGTGCCAGCAGCTTGGAGGTAGGGAACACCGGGGAGCTGTTTTTT
clone_size: once
j_call: TRBJ2-2
v_call: TRBV5-6
d_call: -

cdr3_aa: CASSLGTDGTKHF
cdr3_nt: TGTGCCAGCAGCTTGGGGACAGACGGAACCAAGCATTTT
clone_size: -
j_call: TRBJ1-5
v_call: TRBV5-4
d_call: -

cdr3_aa: CASSPSGRGSYEQYF
cdr3_nt: TGCGCCAGCAGCCCCAGCGGACGGGGATCCTACGAGCAGTACTTC
clone_size: once
j_call: TRBJ2-7
v_call: TRBV4-1
d_call: -

cdr3_aa: CASRQGGHTYNEQFF
cdr3_nt: TGTGCCAGCAGGCAGGGGGGTCACACCTACAATGAGCAGTTCTTC
clone_size: -
j_call: TRBJ2-1
v_call: TRBV6-1
d_call: -

cdr3_aa: CASSIGNRGGRTYNEQFF
cdr3_nt: TGTGCCAGTAGTATAGGCAATCGGGGCGGGAGAACCTACAATGAGCAGTTCTTC
clone_size: -
j_call: TRBJ2-1
v_call: TRBV19
d_call: TRBD2

cdr3_aa: CASSQAWRSGANVLTF
cdr3_nt: TGTGCCAGCAGCCAAGCTTGGCGGTCTGGGGCCAACGTCCTGACTTTC
clone_size: few
j_call: TRBJ2-6
v_call: TRBV4-2
d_call: -

cdr3_aa: CASSLNGGSEGYTF
cdr3_nt: TGTGCCAGCAGCTTAAATGGCGGCAGTGAAGGCTACACCTTC
clone_size: -
j_call: TRBJ1-2
v_call: TRBV7-2
d_call: -

cdr3_aa: CASSLANVAKNIQYF
cdr3_nt: TGTGCCAGCAGCCTAGCGAATGTAGCCAAAAACATTCAGTACTTC
clone_size: -
j_call: TRBJ2-4
v_call: TRBV7-9
d_call: -

cdr3_aa: CASSGTGDTQYF
cdr3_nt: TGTGCCAGCAGCGGGACAGGAGATACGCAGTATTTT
clone_size: -
j_call: TRBJ2-3
v_call: TRBV9
d_call: TRBD1

cdr3_aa: CASSPTLDTEAFF
cdr3_nt: TGTGCCAGCAGCCCCACTCTTGACACTGAAGCTTTCTTT
clone_size: -
j_call: TRBJ1-1
v_call: TRBV9
d_call: -

cdr3_aa: CASSSGGETQYF
cdr3_nt: TGTGCCAGCAGCTCCGGAGGGGAGACCCAGTACTTC
clone_size: once
j_call: TRBJ2-5
v_call: TRBV5-4
d_call: -

cdr3_aa: CSVVRGGGETQYF
cdr3_nt: TGCAGCGTTGTTCGGGGTGGGGGAGAGACCCAGTACTTC
clone_size: -
j_call: TRBJ2-5
v_call: TRBV29-1
d_call: -

cdr3_aa: CASSLFGLVYEQYF
cdr3_nt: TGTGCCAGCAGTTTATTTGGACTAGTGTACGAGCAGTACTTC
clone_size: once
j_call: TRBJ2-7
v_call: TRBV28
d_call: TRBD2

cdr3_aa: CASWGGYNEQFF
cdr3_nt: TGTGCCAGCTGGGGGGGATACAATGAGCAGTTCTTC
clone_size: -
j_call: TRBJ2-1
v_call: TRBV7-9
d_call: TRBD2

cdr3_aa: CASSLAGPLYEQYF
cdr3_nt: TGTGCCAGCAGCTTAGCAGGACCACTATACGAGCAGTACTTC
clone_size: few
j_call: TRBJ2-7
v_call: TRBV7-9
d_call: -

cdr3_aa: CASSLGQKGGFYNSPLHF
cdr3_nt: TGTGCCAGCAGCTTAGGACAAAAGGGCGGATTCTATAATTCACCCCTCCACTTT
clone_size: -
j_call: TRBJ1-6
v_call: TRBV5-4
d_call: -

cdr3_aa: CASTRDRGNYGYTF
cdr3_nt: TGTGCCAGCACTCGGGACAGGGGCAACTATGGCTACACCTTC
clone_size: -
j_call: TRBJ1-2
v_call: TRBV6-6
d_call: TRBD1

cdr3_aa: CASSLQGDHYGYTF
cdr3_nt: TGTGCCAGCAGTCTACAGGGGGACCACTATGGCTACACCTTC
clone_size: -
j_call: TRBJ1-2
v_call: TRBV6-6
d_call: TRBD1

cdr3_aa: CSAWDRDVNTEAFF
cdr3_nt: TGCAGCGCCTGGGACAGGGACGTGAACACTGAAGCTTTCTTT
clone_size: -
j_call: TRBJ1-1
v_call: TRBV29-1
d_call: TRBD1

cdr3_aa: CASSPLAPSGNEQFF
cdr3_nt: TGTGCCAGCAGCCCTCTAGCACCGAGCGGGAATGAGCAGTTCTTC
clone_size: -
j_call: TRBJ2-1
v_call: TRBV27
d_call: -

cdr3_aa: CAISERGTSGRYEQYF
cdr3_nt: TGTGCCATCAGTGAGCGAGGGACTAGCGGGAGATACGAGCAGTACTTC
clone_size: -
j_call: TRBJ2-7
v_call: TRBV10-3
d_call: TRBD2

cdr3_aa: CASSASRLVSYEQYF
cdr3_nt: TGTGCCAGCAGCGCCTCCCGGCTAGTAAGCTACGAGCAGTACTTC
clone_size: -
j_call: TRBJ2-7
v_call: TRBV4-2
d_call: -

cdr3_aa: CATLEGGMDETQYF
cdr3_nt: TGTGCCACCCTAGAGGGGGGGATGGATGAGACCCAGTACTTC
clone_size: -
j_call: TRBJ2-5
v_call: TRBV28
d_call: -

cdr3_aa: CSVGKGYTEAFF
cdr3_nt: TGCAGCGTTGGCAAGGGATACACTGAAGCTTTCTTT
clone_size: few
j_call: TRBJ1-1
v_call: TRBV29-1
d_call: -

cdr3_aa: CASQTTGEKLFF
cdr3_nt: TGTGCCAGTCAAACAACTGGAGAAAAACTGTTTTTT
clone_size: -
j_call: TRBJ1-4
v_call: TRBV2
d_call: -